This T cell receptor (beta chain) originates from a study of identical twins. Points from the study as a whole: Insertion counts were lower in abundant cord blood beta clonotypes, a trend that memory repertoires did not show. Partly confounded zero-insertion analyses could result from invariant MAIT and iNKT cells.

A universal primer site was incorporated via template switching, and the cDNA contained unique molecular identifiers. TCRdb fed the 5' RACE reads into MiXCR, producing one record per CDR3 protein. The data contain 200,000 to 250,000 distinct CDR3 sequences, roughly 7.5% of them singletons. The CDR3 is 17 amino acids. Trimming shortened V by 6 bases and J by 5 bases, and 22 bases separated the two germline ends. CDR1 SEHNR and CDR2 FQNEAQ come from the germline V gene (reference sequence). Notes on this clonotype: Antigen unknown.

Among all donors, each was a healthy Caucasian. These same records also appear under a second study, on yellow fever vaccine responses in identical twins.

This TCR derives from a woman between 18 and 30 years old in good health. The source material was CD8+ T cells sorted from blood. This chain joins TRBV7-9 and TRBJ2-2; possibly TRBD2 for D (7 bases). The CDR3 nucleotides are TGTGCCAGCAGACCAGGAGGGGGGGGCCCTCGGACCGGGGAGCTGTTTTTT. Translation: CASRPGGGGPRTGELFF.